Presented here are 30 T cell receptor beta chains from one specimen sequenced in a study of graft-versus-host responses after intestinal transplantation. Sequencing used immunoSEQ multiplex PCR; TCRdb keeps in-frame clones, though not all of them. The sample has thousands of clones, less than 85% seen once. Processing was applied to graft tissue in order to liberate intraepithelial and lamina propria lymphocytes. Sequencing used ileum tissue, obtained about 70 weeks after intestinal transplant. The source of these receptors is a human patient who received an intestinal transplant, so some T cells may come from the graft donor.

This clone has a handful of counts. CDR3 sequence: CASRPGYSYEQYF. In DNA form, the CDR3 reads TGTGCCAGCAGGCCCGGATACTCCTACGAGCAGTACTTC. The chain is built from TRBV28 and TRBJ2-7; D is undetermined. This CDR3 comprises 13 residues. Germline V gene sequence: CDR1 MDHEN, CDR2 SYDVKM. The V end was cut by 6 bases, the J end by 0 bases, with 9 bases between.

V is TRBV11-2 and J is TRBJ2-3, with 12 bases aligning to TRBD2. This CDR3 is built from 18 residues. Germline V lookup: CDR1 SGHAT, CDR2 FQNNGV. After removal of 2 bases from V and 3 bases from J, the junction contained 9 bases not matched to a gene. CDR3 loop: CASSLSSTSGRPTDTQYF. The CDR3 DNA reads as TGTGCCAGCAGCTTATCATCGACTAGCGGGAGACCAACAGATACGCAGTATTTT.

V and J are TRBV21-1 and TRBJ2-1; the table names TRBD1, a call not compared with the DNA. TRBV21-1 is marked as a pseudogene. This CDR3 comprises 16 residues. The CDR3 DNA follows: TGTGCCAGCAGCAAAGATGGACAGGGGAAATACAATGAGCAGTTCTTC. Its translation is CASSKDGQGKYNEQFF.

The rearrangement joins TRBV30 to TRBJ1-2; D uncertain. Germline V CDR1 and CDR2: GTSNPN, SVGIG (reference sequence). V lost 4 bases, J lost 5 bases, and 17 bases lay in between. The CDR3 is 14 amino acids. Here the CDR3 reads CAWIEEDREYGYTF. The CDR3 DNA reads as TGTGCCTGGATAGAAGAGGACCGGGAATATGGCTACACCTTC. The entire variable domain, with the rest obtained from reference TRBV30 and TRBJ1-2, is as follows: SQTIHQWPATLVQPVGSPLSLECTVEGTSNPNLYWYRQAAGRGLQLLFYSVGIGQISSEVPQNLSASRPQDRQFILSSKKLLLSDSGFYLCAWIEEDREYGYTFGSGTRLTVV.

V is TRBV5-7 and J is TRBJ2-2; D unresolved. TRBV5-7 belongs to the ORF category, with a function that is uncertain. The germline V and J ends were trimmed by 3 bases and 6 bases, with 6 bases remaining between them. The CDR3 contains 12 residues. CDR3 bases: TGTGCCAGCAGCTCGGACGCCGGGGAGCTGTTTTTT. It encodes CASSSDAGELFF.

In its sample, this clone is medium-sized. The rearrangement uses TRBV6-1 and TRBJ2-7; D remains ambiguous. With 8 bases removed from V and 1 base from J, the gap between germline ends came to 6 bases. This CDR3 has 11 residues. Germline CDR1 MNHNS, CDR2 SASEGT. This CDR3 is CASVYSYEQYF. The CDR3 nucleotides read TGTGCCAGCGTCTATTCCTACGAGCAGTACTTC.

V usage is TRBV18 and J usage is TRBJ1-1; D not resolved. This CDR3 comprises 13 residues. V lost 8 bases and J 1 base, leaving 11 bases between the germline ends. CDR1 is KGHSH and CDR2 is LQKENI in the germline V gene. CDR3 region: CASVTSRNTEAFF. The CDR3 DNA follows: TGTGCCAGCGTCACCTCCAGGAACACTGAAGCTTTCTTT. Combining the CDR3 with reference TRBV18 and TRBJ1-1 gives the whole variable domain NAGVMQNPRHLVRRRGQEARLRCSPMKGHSHVYWYRQLPEEGLKFMVYLQKENIIDESGMPKERFSAEFPKEGPSILRIQQVVRGDSAAYFCASVTSRNTEAFFGQGTRLTVV.

The gene calls are TRBV6-1 and TRBJ2-7; D ambiguous. This CDR3 is 13 amino acids long. V gave up 0 bases and J gave up 5 bases, with 8 bases separating them. The germline CDR1 and CDR2 sequences are MNHNS and SASEGT. CDR3 sequence (DNA): TGTGCCAGCAGTGAAGCAGGTGTCGACGAGCAGTACTTC. Translating gives CASSEAGVDEQYF.

This clone came up a few times. V gene TRBV27 combines with J gene TRBJ1-1; D is unresolved. This CDR3 spans 15 amino acids. V lost 0 bases and J 0 bases, leaving 8 bases between the germline ends. CDR1 is MNHEY and CDR2 is SMNVEV in the germline V gene (reference sequence). The CDR3 coding sequence is TGTGCCAGCAGTTTATCGAATGCTATGAACACTGAAGCTTTCTTT. Its protein is CASSLSNAMNTEAFF.

The chain joins TRBV19 to TRBJ2-3; perhaps TRBD2 as D (5 bases). In germline, CDR1 is LNHDA, CDR2 SQIVND (reference sequence). V lost 9 bases and J 6 bases, leaving 7 bases between the germline ends. The CDR3 extends over 10 amino acids. The CDR3 sequence is CASRGDTQYF. Written as DNA, the CDR3 is TGTGCCAGCCGAGGGGATACGCAGTATTTT.

This clone is categorized as large. The chain joins TRBV27 to TRBJ1-1; no reliable D call. Trimming took off 2 bases at V and 7 bases at J, with 5 bases between the two ends. There are 11 residues in the CDR3. From germline, CDR1 is MNHEY and CDR2 SMNVEV (reference sequence). CDR3 protein: CASSLLGEAFF. CDR3 DNA sequence: TGTGCCAGCAGTTTACTGGGTGAAGCTTTCTTT.

The chain employs TRBV5-4 and TRBJ2-7; D tentatively reads TRBD1 or TRBD2 (5 bases each). In germline, CDR1 is SGHNT, CDR2 YYREEE (reference sequence). The CDR3 length is 14 residues. Trimming pared 0 bases from V and 7 bases from J, leaving 14 bases between. The CDR3 is CASSLEGPGREQYF. The CDR3 coding sequence is TGTGCCAGCAGCTTGGAGGGACCCGGGCGGGAGCAGTACTTC. Together with reference TRBV5-4 and TRBJ2-7, the CDR3 gives the full variable domain: ETGVTQSPTHLIKTRGQQVTLRCSSQSGHNTVSWYQQALGQGPQFIFQYYREEENGRGNFPPRFSGLQFPNYSSELNVNALELDDSALYLCASSLEGPGREQYFGPGTRLTVT.

This clone has only one observation. The chain links TRBV7-9 to TRBJ1-1; D is possibly TRBD1 (6 bases). Germline CDR1 and CDR2: SEHNR and FQNEAQ (reference sequence). This CDR3 spans 15 amino acids. V lost 3 bases to trimming and J lost 4 bases, with 15 bases between them. The DNA of the CDR3 is TGTGCCAGCAGCTTCATACAGGGTAGGAGCACTGAAGCTTTCTTT. The encoded protein is CASSFIQGRSTEAFF. The whole variable domain, filled in from reference TRBV7-9 and TRBJ1-1, reads DTGVSQNPRHKITKRGQNVTFRCDPISEHNRLYWYRQTLGQGPEFLTYFQNEAQLEKSRLLSDRFSAERPKGSFSTLEIQRTEQGDSAMYLCASSFIQGRSTEAFFGQGTRLTVV.

This chain links TRBV7-9 with TRBJ2-5; D is unclear. Looked up from germline, CDR1 is SEHNR and CDR2 is FQNEAQ (reference sequence). Trimming pared 5 bases from V and 2 bases from J, leaving 12 bases between. This CDR3 has 14 amino acids. As DNA, the CDR3 is TGTGCCAGCAGCCCAGAGAACCTGCAAGAGACCCAGTACTTC. It specifies CASSPENLQETQYF.

The genes are TRBV4-1 and TRBJ2-3, with D unresolved. Germline CDR1 and CDR2: MGHRA and YSYEKL. The CDR3 extends over 13 amino acids. Deletions cut 3 bases from V and 6 bases from J, with 10 bases between. The CDR3 region has the DNA TGCGCCAGCAGCCACCCAGGTATGGATACGCAGTATTTT. This codes for CASSHPGMDTQYF.

CDR3 coding DNA: TGTGCCAGCAGCGCTAGCGGGGGAATGGAGACCCAGTACTTC. Translation gives CASSASGGMETQYF. The chain recombines TRBV2 with TRBJ2-5; 10 bases map to TRBD2. Germline trimming cut 6 bases from V and 5 bases from J; bases unmatched to any gene: 6. CDR3 length: 14 amino acids. Germline loops: CDR1 SNHLY, CDR2 FYNNEI.

The chain recombines TRBV27 with TRBJ2-7, with D hard to call. The length of the CDR3 is 15 residues. Germline V gene sequence: CDR1 MNHEY, CDR2 SMNVEV (reference sequence). Between the trimmed V and J ends, which lost 3 bases and 2 bases, there was a span of 14 bases. The CDR3 here is CASSFFVGRPYEQYF. In nucleotides, the CDR3 is TGTGCCAGCAGTTTTTTCGTCGGCCGACCCTACGAGCAGTACTTC.

V is TRBV18 and J is TRBJ2-3, with D unresolved. The CDR3 has 13 residues. Trimming took off 2 bases at V and 3 bases at J, with 6 bases between the two ends. Germline V lookup: CDR1 KGHSH, CDR2 LQKENI. The CDR3 loop reads CASSPSQTDTQYF. The DNA of the CDR3 is TGTGCCAGCTCACCAAGCCAGACAGATACGCAGTATTTT. The complete variable domain, with remaining parts taken from reference TRBV18 and TRBJ2-3, reads NAGVMQNPRHLVRRRGQEARLRCSPMKGHSHVYWYRQLPEEGLKFMVYLQKENIIDESGMPKERFSAEFPKEGPSILRIQQVVRGDSAAYFCASSPSQTDTQYFGPGTRLTVL.

This rearrangement joins TRBV18 to TRBJ2-7; D not resolved. Germline V gene sequence: CDR1 KGHSH, CDR2 LQKENI. The CDR3 is 15 amino acids. Trimming shortened V by 0 bases and J by 2 bases, and 11 bases separated the two germline ends. The CDR3, as DNA: TGTGCCAGCTCACCACCCGGCGGCAATACCTACGAGCAGTACTTC. Residues: CASSPPGGNTYEQYF.

The chain carries TRBV5-4 and TRBJ2-1, with D perhaps TRBD2 (6 bases). The CDR3 runs to 15 residues. From germline, CDR1 is SGHNT and CDR2 YYREEE (reference sequence). V shed 0 bases and J shed 6 bases, with 13 bases lying between them. The CDR3 bases are TGTGCCAGCAGCTTGGCGGGGTGGGGAGGCAATGAGCAGTTCTTC. It specifies CASSLAGWGGNEQFF.

This chain connects TRBV7-9 to TRBJ2-2, with no clear D. The CDR3 is made up of 13 amino acids. The V end was cut by 8 bases, the J end by 1 base, with 8 bases between. CDR1 is SEHNR and CDR2 is FQNEAQ in the germline V gene (reference sequence). Here the CDR3 DNA reads TGTGCCAGCCTCCCAGGGAACACCGGGGAGCTGTTTTTT. It yields the protein CASLPGNTGELFF.

The chain employs TRBV6-1 and TRBJ2-7; maybe TRBD2 (5 bases). The CDR3 covers 15 residues. V was shortened by 3 bases and J by 0 bases, with 12 bases between the two germline ends. Germline CDR1 MNHNS, CDR2 SASEGT. The CDR3 region is CASSEPTRGSYEQYF. The CDR3, as DNA: TGTGCCAGCAGTGAGCCGACCCGGGGCTCCTACGAGCAGTACTTC.

The chain employs TRBV18 and TRBJ2-5, with 8 bases lining up with TRBD2. The CDR3 runs to 13 residues. CDR1 and CDR2 from the germline V gene are KGHSH and LQKENI. V was clipped by 6 bases and J by 4 bases; unmatched bases: 4. CDR3 sequence reads: CASSDAGGETQYF. Here the CDR3 DNA reads TGTGCCAGCTCCGATGCGGGGGGAGAGACCCAGTACTTC.

The V gene is TRBV25-1, the J gene TRBJ2-5; TRBD2 aligns across 15 bases. The trim removed 3 bases at V and 7 bases at J, leaving 9 bases unmatched. This CDR3 contains 17 residues. CDR1 and CDR2 (germline): MGHDK, SYGVNS. CDR3 DNA sequence: TGTGCCAGCAGTGACCTCGGACTAGCGGGAGGGCGGGTGACCCAGTACTTC. Protein product: CASSDLGLAGGRVTQYF. Full variable domain (rest looked up from reference TRBV25-1 and TRBJ2-5): EADIYQTPRYLVIGTGKKITLECSQTMGHDKMYWYQQDPGMELHLIHYSYGVNSTEKGDLSSESTVSRIRTEHFPLTLESARPSHTSQYLCASSDLGLAGGRVTQYFGPGTRLLVL.

This clone was observed a few times. CDR3 amino acids: CAIRGEVSGNTIYF. The CDR3 nucleotides read TGTGCCATCAGGGGGGAAGTCTCTGGAAACACCATATATTTT. This chain uses TRBV10-3 with TRBJ1-3, with D possibly TRBD1 on 5 matching bases. Trimming removed 6 bases from V and 0 bases from J, with 9 bases in between. Per germline, CDR1 ENHRY and CDR2 SYGVKD. The CDR3 extends over 14 amino acids.

V usage is TRBV19 and J usage is TRBJ1-1; D ambiguous. V was clipped by 5 bases and J by 0 bases, with 7 bases between them. The CDR3 has 13 amino acids. The V gene's germline CDR1 is LNHDA and CDR2 SQIVND (reference sequence). The CDR3 DNA is TGTGCCAGTAGTGCCTTCATGAACACTGAAGCTTTCTTT. This encodes CASSAFMNTEAFF.

V gene TRBV7-6 combines with J gene TRBJ1-6; D not resolved. This CDR3 has 17 amino acids. The germline CDR1 and CDR2 sequences are SGHVS and FNYEAQ. Trimming took off 2 bases at V and 4 bases at J, with 15 bases between the two ends. CDR3 sequence: CASSLRQTGPYNSPLHF. CDR3 bases: TGTGCCAGCAGCTTACGACAAACCGGACCGTATAATTCACCCCTCCACTTT.

This clone was seen a few times. The chain links TRBV7-3 to TRBJ2-1; a weak D match, TRBD2 (6 bases). This CDR3 contains 13 residues. Trimming took 4 bases from V and 9 from J, leaving 13 bases between them. Germline CDR1 SGHTA, CDR2 FQGTGA. In DNA, the CDR3 is TGTGCCAGCAGCTCGGGACTCCCTGGTGAGCAGTTCTTC. Its translation is CASSSGLPGEQFF.

This clone was counted only a few times. V is TRBV7-9 and J is TRBJ2-3; D might be TRBD1 (5 bases). V was clipped by 7 bases and J by 0 bases, with 11 bases between them. Looked up from germline, CDR1 is SEHNR and CDR2 is FQNEAQ (reference sequence). The CDR3 loop spans 14 amino acids. CDR3 in amino acids: CASIQGHSTDTQYF. CDR3 sequence (DNA): TGTGCCAGCATCCAGGGCCACAGCACAGATACGCAGTATTTT.

The rearrangement uses TRBV7-9 and TRBJ2-5; no clear D. Trimming left V 5 bases short and J 1 base short, with 8 bases between. Germline CDR1 SEHNR, CDR2 FQNEAQ (reference sequence). This CDR3 has 13 amino acids. This chain's CDR3 is CASSLPGQETQYF. The CDR3 bases are TGTGCCAGCAGCCTCCCCGGCCAAGAGACCCAGTACTTC.